The T cell receptor (beta chain) described here comes from a study of shared clonotypes between healthy human individuals (dated by TCRdb to 2020 to 2022). Concerning the study at large: The cohort included a few men and a couple of women between 18 and 49 years of age. For each donor, CD4 naive and CD4 memory were each given three plates, CD8 naive was given two plates, and CD8 memory was given one plate. The study deeply sequenced blood TCR repertoires of five healthy adults to estimate repertoire size and the extent of clonotype sharing between individuals. To increase sequencing depth and limit assay-specific biases, different laboratories used diverse techniques to prepare libraries and sequence TCR repertoires. Per donor, leukapheresis produced somewhere between about 0.8 and 9 billion PBMCs.

Turning to this clone: There is no known antigen for this receptor. Per-base qualities were not stored, and no clone one base away is much larger.

Healthy HIV-negative adults with no recently reported acute infections or vaccinations were included as donors. Every donor was a Caucasian adult living in Nashville, Tennessee, USA. CD4+ T cells were enriched by magnetic negative selection, after which naive cells were positively selected on CD45RA and the negative fraction was taken as the memory subset. Blood was collected by leukapheresis, and PBMCs were isolated by Ficoll-Histopaque density gradient centrifugation and then cryopreserved in liquid nitrogen vapor phase. Analytical flow cytometry was used to check the purity and quantity of each magnetically sorted T cell population. Genomic DNA was isolated from every sorted fraction and measured by UV absorbance on a Nanodrop 2000c. Using the deep immunoSEQ assay, multiplex PCR amplified TCR CDR3 regions from genomic DNA. Extracted genomic DNA from each cell subset was spread evenly across all wells of several immunoSEQ 96-well plates, with each plate serving as a replicate. For sorted subsets, each replicate PCR was loaded with roughly 0.2 ug genomic DNA, equivalent to some 31,000 T cell genomes. Purified libraries were quantified with a Qubit 3.0 fluorometer, sized on a Bioanalyzer 2100, and re-quantified with the KAPA Library Quantification kit. Each immunoSEQ 96-well plate was sequenced on its own single-read 150-cycle Illumina NextSeq 550 flow cell. The original methods were these. Because only junctional sequences without quality scores were contained in the immunoSEQ output, filtering matching that applied to full-length reads could not be performed. To assign V/J genes and CDR3, sequences were annotated using PyIR, a Python wrapper for IgBLAST v1.9, with IMGT germline references. Reads with weak V/J assignments (E-value above 1e-6), missing CDR3, stop codons, out-of-frame junctions, or ambiguous translated residues were removed. A V3J clonotype was defined by an identical inferred V gene, J gene, and CDR3 amino acid sequence. The percentage overlap between two repertoires was calculated by dividing the number of shared unique clonotypes by the size of the smaller repertoire. Richness of each repertoire was evaluated using RTK rarefaction, the Chao1 estimator, and Recon v2.1 estimates of unobserved clonotypes. Generation probabilities for all TCRbeta clonotypes obtained by the gDNA method from a handful of donors were computed using OLGA. TCRdb carries this immuneACCESS record with in-frame sequences only. Its versions omit some clonotypes, under half of them owing to an unresolved V gene in the studies checked, with the rest unexplained. The DNA gave D and trimming, while V, J and clone size come from that table. For this sample there are over 1.5 million clones; 95% to 99% appear just once. Approximately 0.44% of the sample belongs to the ten largest clones.

What the work shows at the level of the full study, not this receptor alone: Naive subsets generally had larger estimated clonotype richness than memory subsets. Sampling was restricted to blood, and TCR repertoires in tissues likely differ from the TCR repertoires found in blood. When four donors were compared, the shared fraction of clonotypes was roughly 5% for naive CD4, roughly 3.3% for naive CD8, about 2.4% for memory CD4, and 0.3% to 0.5% for memory CD8. Because the study included only a small number of donors, the genetic and exposure-history diversity represented was limited. Compared with non-shared clonotypes, clonotypes shared by all four sorted-subset donors had higher generation probabilities. Pairwise subsampling led to the expectation that sequencing depth would affect the degree of clonotype sharing among donors. Rarefaction of sorted-subset datasets indicated incomplete sequencing despite the large sequencing depth.

Sequences were obtained from naive CD4+ T cells sorted from blood. The intended sense of this specimen's cell subset or site label: CD45RA+ positively selected. The receptor was isolated from a man aged 30-40 years in good health.

The nucleotide sequence is TGTGCCAGCAGTTCCCTCAGGGGCAGAGAAGGAAACACCATATATTTT. The encoded protein is CASSSLRGREGNTIYF. Here the chain combines TRBV28 and TRBJ1-3; TRBD1 is perhaps the D gene, given 6 matching bases. A distance of 17 bases separates the germline ends of V and J, which lose 4 bases and 4 bases respectively. CDR1 MDHEN and CDR2 SYDVKM were looked up in the germline V gene. The CDR3 contains 16 residues, cysteine and phenylalanine counted. Only CDR3 DNA remains: 48 bases, in frame from the first base.